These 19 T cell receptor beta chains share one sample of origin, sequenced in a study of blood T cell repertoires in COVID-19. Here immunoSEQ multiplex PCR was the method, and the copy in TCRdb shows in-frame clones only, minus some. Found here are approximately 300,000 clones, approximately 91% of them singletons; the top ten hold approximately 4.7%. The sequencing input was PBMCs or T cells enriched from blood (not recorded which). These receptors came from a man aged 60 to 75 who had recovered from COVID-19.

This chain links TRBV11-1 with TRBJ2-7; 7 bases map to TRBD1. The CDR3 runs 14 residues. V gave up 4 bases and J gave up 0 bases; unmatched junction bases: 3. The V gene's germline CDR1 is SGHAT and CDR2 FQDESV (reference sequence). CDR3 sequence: CASSSGTASYEQYF. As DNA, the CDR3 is TGTGCCAGCAGCTCCGGGACAGCCTCCTACGAGCAGTACTTC.

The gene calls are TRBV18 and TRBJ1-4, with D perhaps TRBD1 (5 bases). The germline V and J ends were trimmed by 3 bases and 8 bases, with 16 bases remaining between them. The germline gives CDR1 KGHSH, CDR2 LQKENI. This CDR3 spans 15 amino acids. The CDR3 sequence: CASSPPAQGGEKLFF. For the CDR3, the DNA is TGTGCCAGCTCACCCCCGGCCCAGGGAGGGGAAAAACTGTTTTTT. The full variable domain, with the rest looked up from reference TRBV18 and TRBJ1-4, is NAGVMQNPRHLVRRRGQEARLRCSPMKGHSHVYWYRQLPEEGLKFMVYLQKENIIDESGMPKERFSAEFPKEGPSILRIQQVVRGDSAAYFCASSPPAQGGEKLFFGSGTQLSVL.

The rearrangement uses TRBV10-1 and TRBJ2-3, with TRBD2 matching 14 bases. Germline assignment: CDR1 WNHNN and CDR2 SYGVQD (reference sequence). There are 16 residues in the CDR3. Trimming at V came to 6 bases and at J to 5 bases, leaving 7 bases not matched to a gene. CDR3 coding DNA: TGCGCCAGCAGCTCGACTAGCGGGAGGGCAATAGATACGCAGTATTTT. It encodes CASSSTSGRAIDTQYF.

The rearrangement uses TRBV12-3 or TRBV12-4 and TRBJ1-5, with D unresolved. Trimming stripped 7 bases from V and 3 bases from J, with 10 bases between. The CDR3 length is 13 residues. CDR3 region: CASTLGYNQPQHF. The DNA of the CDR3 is TGTGCCAGCACCTTGGGCTACAATCAGCCCCAGCATTTT.

The CDR3 bases are TGCGCCAGCAGCCTTCTGTCAGGGGGCAACCAAGAGACCCAGTACTTC. This encodes CASSLLSGGNQETQYF. The chain has TRBV5-1 and TRBJ2-5, with TRBD1 identical over 8 bases. V dropped 4 bases and J dropped 0; count of bases not matched to a gene: 8. The CDR3 consists of 16 residues. Germline CDR1 reads SGHRS; CDR2 reads YFSETQ.

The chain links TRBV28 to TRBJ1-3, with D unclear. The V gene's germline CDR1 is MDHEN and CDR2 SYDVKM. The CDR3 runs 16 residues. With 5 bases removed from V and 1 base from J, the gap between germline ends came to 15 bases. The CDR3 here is CASSESGPRSGNTIYF. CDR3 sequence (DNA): TGTGCCAGCAGTGAGAGTGGGCCCCGGTCTGGAAACACCATATATTTT.

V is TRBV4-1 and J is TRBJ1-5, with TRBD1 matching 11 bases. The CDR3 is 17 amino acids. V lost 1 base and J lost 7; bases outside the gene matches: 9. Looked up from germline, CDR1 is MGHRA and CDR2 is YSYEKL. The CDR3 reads CASSQGPGTGGGQPQHF. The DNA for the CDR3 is TGCGCCAGCAGCCAAGGTCCTGGGACAGGGGGTGGCCAGCCCCAGCATTTT.

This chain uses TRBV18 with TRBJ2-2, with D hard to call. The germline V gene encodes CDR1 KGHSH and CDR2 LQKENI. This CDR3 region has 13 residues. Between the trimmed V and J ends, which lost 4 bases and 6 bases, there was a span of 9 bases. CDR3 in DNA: TGTGCCAGCTCACTCGACATTTCCGGGGAGCTGTTTTTT. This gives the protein CASSLDISGELFF. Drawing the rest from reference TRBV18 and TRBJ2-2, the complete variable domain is NAGVMQNPRHLVRRRGQEARLRCSPMKGHSHVYWYRQLPEEGLKFMVYLQKENIIDESGMPKERFSAEFPKEGPSILRIQQVVRGDSAAYFCASSLDISGELFFGEGSRLTVL.

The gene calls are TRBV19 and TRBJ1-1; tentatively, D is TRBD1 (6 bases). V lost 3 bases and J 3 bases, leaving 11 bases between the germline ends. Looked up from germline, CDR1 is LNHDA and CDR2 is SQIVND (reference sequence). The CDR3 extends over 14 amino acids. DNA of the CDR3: TGTGCCAGTAGTATGGGGGGGCCAGACACTGAAGCTTTCTTT. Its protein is CASSMGGPDTEAFF.

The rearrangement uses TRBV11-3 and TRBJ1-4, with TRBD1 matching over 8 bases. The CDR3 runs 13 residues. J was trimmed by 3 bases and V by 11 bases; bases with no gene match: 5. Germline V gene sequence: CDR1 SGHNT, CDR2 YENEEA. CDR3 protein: CAGQGAANEKLFF. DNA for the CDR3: TGTGCCGGCCAGGGGGCAGCTAATGAAAAACTGTTTTTT.

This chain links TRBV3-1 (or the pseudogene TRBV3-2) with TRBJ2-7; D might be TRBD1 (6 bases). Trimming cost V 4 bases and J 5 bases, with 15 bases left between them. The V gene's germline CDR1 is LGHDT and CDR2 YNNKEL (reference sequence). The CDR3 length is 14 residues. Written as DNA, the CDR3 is TGTGCCAGCAGCCGCCGACAGGTGGAGGACGAGCAGTACTTC. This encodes CASSRRQVEDEQYF.

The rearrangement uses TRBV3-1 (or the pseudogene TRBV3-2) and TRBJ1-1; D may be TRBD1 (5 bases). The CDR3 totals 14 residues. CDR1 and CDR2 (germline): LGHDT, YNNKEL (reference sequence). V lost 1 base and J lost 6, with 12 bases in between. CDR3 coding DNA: TGTGCCAGCAGCCAAGTGGGGGGACGCCCTGAAGCTTTCTTT. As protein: CASSQVGGRPEAFF.

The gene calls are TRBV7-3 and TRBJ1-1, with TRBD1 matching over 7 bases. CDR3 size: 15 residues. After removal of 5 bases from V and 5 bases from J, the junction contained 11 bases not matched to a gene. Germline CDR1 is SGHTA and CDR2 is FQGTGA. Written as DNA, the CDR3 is TGTGCCAGCAGCGGGAATCAGGGGGAGCGGACTGAAGCTTTCTTT. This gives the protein CASSGNQGERTEAFF. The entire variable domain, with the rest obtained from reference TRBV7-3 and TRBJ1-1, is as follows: GAGVSQTPSNKVTEKGKYVELRCDPISGHTALYWYRQSLGQGPEFLIYFQGTGAADDSGLPNDRFFAVRPEGSVSTLKIQRTERGDSAVYLCASSGNQGERTEAFFGQGTRLTVV.

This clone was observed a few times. The CDR3 here is CASSSTGTGLYEQYF. In DNA form, the CDR3 reads TGTGCCAGCAGCTCCACCGGGACAGGACTCTACGAGCAGTACTTC. The genes are TRBV5-5 and TRBJ2-7; 8 positions match TRBD1. This CDR3 has 15 amino acids. V trimming: 3 bases; J trimming: 3 bases; junction bases outside the gene matches: 8. Per germline, CDR1 SGHKS and CDR2 YYEKEE (reference sequence). Based on the CDR3 plus reference TRBV5-5 and TRBJ2-7, the full variable domain is DAGVTQSPTHLIKTRGQQVTLRCSPISGHKSVSWYQQVLGQGPQFIFQYYEKEERGRGNFPDRFSARQFPNYSSELNVNALLLGDSALYLCASSSTGTGLYEQYFGPGTRLTVT.

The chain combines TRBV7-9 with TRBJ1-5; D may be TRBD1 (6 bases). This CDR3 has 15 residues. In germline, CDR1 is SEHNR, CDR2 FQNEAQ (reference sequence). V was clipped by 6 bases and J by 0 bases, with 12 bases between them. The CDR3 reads CASSPGDLSNQPQHF. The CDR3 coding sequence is TGTGCCAGCAGTCCAGGGGACCTTAGCAATCAGCCCCAGCATTTT.

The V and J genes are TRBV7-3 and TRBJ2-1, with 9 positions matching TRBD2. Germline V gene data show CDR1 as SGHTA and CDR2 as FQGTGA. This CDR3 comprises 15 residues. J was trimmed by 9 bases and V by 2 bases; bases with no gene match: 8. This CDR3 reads CASSLRAGGEAEQFF. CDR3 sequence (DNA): TGTGCCAGCAGCTTACGTGCGGGAGGGGAGGCTGAGCAGTTCTTC.

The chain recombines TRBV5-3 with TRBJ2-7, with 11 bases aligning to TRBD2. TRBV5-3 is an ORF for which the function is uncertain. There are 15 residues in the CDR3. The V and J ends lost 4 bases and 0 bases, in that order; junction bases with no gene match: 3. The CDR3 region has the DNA TGTGCCAGAAGCCGGGGACTAGCGGTCTCCTACGAGCAGTACTTC. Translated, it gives CARSRGLAVSYEQYF.

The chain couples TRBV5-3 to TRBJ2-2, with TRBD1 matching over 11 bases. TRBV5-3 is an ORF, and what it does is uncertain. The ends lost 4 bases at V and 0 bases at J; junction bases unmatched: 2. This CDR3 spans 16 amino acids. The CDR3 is CARSLGQGANTGELFF. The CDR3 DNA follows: TGTGCCAGAAGCCTGGGACAGGGGGCGAACACCGGGGAGCTGTTTTTT.

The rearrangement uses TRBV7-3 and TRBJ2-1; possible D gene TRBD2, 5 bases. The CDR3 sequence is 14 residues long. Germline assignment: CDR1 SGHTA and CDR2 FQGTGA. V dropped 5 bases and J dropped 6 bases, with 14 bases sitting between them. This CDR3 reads CASSPLRGTNEQFF. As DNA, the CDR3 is TGTGCCAGCAGCCCACTTCGGGGTACCAATGAGCAGTTCTTC. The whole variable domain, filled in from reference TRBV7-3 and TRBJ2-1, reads GAGVSQTPSNKVTEKGKYVELRCDPISGHTALYWYRQSLGQGPEFLIYFQGTGAADDSGLPNDRFFAVRPEGSVSTLKIQRTERGDSAVYLCASSPLRGTNEQFFGPGTRLTVL.